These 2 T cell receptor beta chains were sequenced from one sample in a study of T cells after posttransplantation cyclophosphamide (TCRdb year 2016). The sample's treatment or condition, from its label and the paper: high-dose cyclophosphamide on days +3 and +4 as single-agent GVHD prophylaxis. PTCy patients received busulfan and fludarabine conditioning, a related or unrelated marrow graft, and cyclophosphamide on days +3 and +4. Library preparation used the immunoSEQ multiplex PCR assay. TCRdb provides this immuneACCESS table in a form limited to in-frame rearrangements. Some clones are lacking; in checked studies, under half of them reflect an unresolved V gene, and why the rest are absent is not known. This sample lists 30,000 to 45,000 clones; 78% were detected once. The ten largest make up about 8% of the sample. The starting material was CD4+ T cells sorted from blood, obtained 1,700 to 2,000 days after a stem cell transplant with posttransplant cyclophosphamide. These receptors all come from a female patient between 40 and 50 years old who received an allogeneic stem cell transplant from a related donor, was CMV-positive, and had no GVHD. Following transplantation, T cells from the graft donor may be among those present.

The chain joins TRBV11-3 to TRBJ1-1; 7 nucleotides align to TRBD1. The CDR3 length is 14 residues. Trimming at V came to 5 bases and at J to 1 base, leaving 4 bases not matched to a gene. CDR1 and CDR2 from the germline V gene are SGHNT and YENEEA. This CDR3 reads CASSEGAGNTEAFF. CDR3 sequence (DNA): TGTGCCAGCAGCGAGGGGGCAGGGAACACTGAAGCTTTCTTT.

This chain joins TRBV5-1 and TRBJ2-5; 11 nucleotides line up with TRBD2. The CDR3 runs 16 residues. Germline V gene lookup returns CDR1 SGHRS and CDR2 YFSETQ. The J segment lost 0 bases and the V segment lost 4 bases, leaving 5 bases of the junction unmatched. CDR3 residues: CASSQLAGAYQETQYF. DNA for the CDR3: TGCGCCAGCAGCCAACTAGCGGGGGCGTACCAAGAGACCCAGTACTTC.